Below are 18 T cell receptor beta chains sequenced from a single sample in a study of cytomegalovirus exposure and HLA in healthy donors. PCR involved 60 Vbeta and 13 Jbeta primers. Some clones are missing from TCRdb's copy, which holds only in-frame ones; the method was immunoSEQ multiplex PCR. The table shows more than 150,000 clones, with around three quarters occurring only once. Source material: PBMCs. The receptors stem from a woman between 45 and 65 years old in good health and CMV-seropositive.

The rearrangement joins TRBV10-3 to TRBJ2-7; TRBD2 aligns across 15 bases. Trimming at V came to 0 bases and at J to 4 bases, leaving 10 bases not matched to a gene. This CDR3 comprises 19 residues. CDR1 is ENHRY and CDR2 is SYGVKD in the germline V gene. CDR3 nucleotides: TGTGCCATCAGTGAGTCGTGGGGACTAGCGGGAGGTAGCTCTTACGAGCAGTACTTC. Its protein is CAISESWGLAGGSSYEQYF.

This clone was seen only a few times. J is TRBJ2-7 and V is TRBV7-2; 9 bases match TRBD1. Losses at the gene ends were 1 base for V and 3 bases for J; bases not matched to a gene: 1. This CDR3 region has 14 residues. Per germline, CDR1 SGHTA and CDR2 FQGNSA. As DNA, the CDR3 is TGTGCCAGCAGCTTAGGGACAGGGGTCTACGAGCAGTACTTC. Translation: CASSLGTGVYEQYF. The full variable domain, with the rest looked up from reference TRBV7-2 and TRBJ2-7, is GAGVSQSPSNKVTEKGKDVELRCDPISGHTALYWYRQSLGQGLEFLIYFQGNSAPDKSGLPSDRFSAERTGGSVSTLTIQRTQQEDSAVYLCASSLGTGVYEQYFGPGTRLTVT.

The chain uses TRBV27 and TRBJ2-6, with D perhaps matching TRBD1 (5 bases). CDR3 size: 17 residues. Germline loops: CDR1 MNHEY, CDR2 SMNVEV (reference sequence). V lost 1 base and J 2 bases, leaving 12 bases between the germline ends. The CDR3 here is CASSLYGQGAGANVLTF. The CDR3 region has the DNA TGTGCCAGCAGTTTATACGGGCAAGGGGCTGGGGCCAACGTCCTGACTTTC.

This clone was recorded once. The genes are TRBV2 and TRBJ2-7, with 8 bases matching TRBD2. The CDR3 is 15 amino acids. Germline loops: CDR1 SNHLY, CDR2 FYNNEI. After removal of 8 bases from V and 9 bases from J, the junction contained 18 bases not matched to a gene. Here the CDR3 DNA reads TGTGCCAGCGGGGGACTAGGACGGCCGAAGCGTGGGCAGTACTTC. It translates to CASGGLGRPKRGQYF.

The chain recombines TRBV2 with TRBJ2-5; weak D call: TRBD1 (8 bases). The J call is uncertain, as TRBJ2-7 better fits the DNA end. Germline CDR1 reads SNHLY; CDR2 reads FYNNEI. The CDR3 extends over 13 amino acids. The CDR3 bases are TGTGCCAGCAGTACACAGGGGGGGCCCGAGCAGTACTTC. This sequence encodes CASSTQGGPEQYF.

The chain couples TRBV11-3 to TRBJ2-1; D may be TRBD1 (6 bases). Germline V gives CDR1 SGHNT, CDR2 YENEEA. V gave up 10 bases and J gave up 5 bases, with 12 bases separating them. The length of the CDR3 is 12 residues. Here the CDR3 DNA reads TGTGCCACAGGCAACAGGGACAATGAGCAGTTCTTC. Translating gives CATGNRDNEQFF.

CDR3 sequence reads: CAISEPRQGYEQYF. The CDR3 region has the DNA TGTGCCATCAGTGAGCCCCGACAGGGCTACGAGCAGTACTTC. The chain joins TRBV10-3 to TRBJ2-7, with 7 bases fitting TRBD1. Losses at the gene ends were 2 bases for V and 3 bases for J; bases not matched to a gene: 4. Germline V gene data show CDR1 as ENHRY and CDR2 as SYGVKD. This CDR3 has 14 amino acids.

J is TRBJ2-2 and V is TRBV5-4; D is uncertain. Germline V lookup: CDR1 SGHNT, CDR2 YYREEE (reference sequence). This CDR3 spans 14 amino acids. V was cut by 1 base and J by 3 bases, with 7 bases left in between. The CDR3, as DNA: TGTGCCAGCAGCTTGAGGCGGTACACCGGGGAGCTGTTTTTT. Encoded protein: CASSLRRYTGELFF.

The chain carries TRBV9 and TRBJ2-7, with 9 bases identical to TRBD1. The junction had 2 bases not matched to a gene; V was cut back by 2 bases and J by 2 bases. This CDR3 has 14 residues. Germline-derived CDR1 and CDR2 are SGDLS and YYNGEE. The CDR3 sequence is CASSVRTGAYEQYF. CDR3 DNA: TGTGCCAGCAGCGTGCGGACAGGGGCCTACGAGCAGTACTTC.

This clone was recorded a few times. The J gene is TRBJ1-6, the V gene TRBV9; perhaps TRBD1 as D (6 bases). This CDR3 comprises 16 residues. V lost 7 bases and J lost 2, with 16 bases in between. Germline V gene data show CDR1 as SGDLS and CDR2 as YYNGEE. CDR3 sequence reads: CASRRGGAPYNSPLHF. As DNA, the CDR3 is TGTGCCAGCCGAAGGGGGGGGGCGCCCTATAATTCACCCCTCCACTTT.

CDR3 nucleotide sequence: TGTGCCAGCAGTTACGGGGGGGGCCAGAAGGGCTACACCTTC. As protein: CASSYGGGQKGYTF. The chain uses TRBV6-5 and TRBJ1-2; a possible D gene is TRBD1 (6 bases). Germline assignment: CDR1 MNHEY and CDR2 SVGAGI. CDR3 length: 14 residues. Trimming took off 2 bases at V and 8 bases at J, with 15 bases between the two ends.

The V and J genes are TRBV5-1 and TRBJ2-2; tentative D call: TRBD1 (6 bases). Germline V gene lookup returns CDR1 SGHRS and CDR2 YFSETQ. Trimming took off 2 bases at V and 8 bases at J, with 19 bases between the two ends. The CDR3 runs 16 residues. CDR3 DNA: TGCGCCAGCAGCTTACAGGGAGCGCGTGTTGGGGGGGAGCTGTTTTTT. It yields the protein CASSLQGARVGGELFF.

This clone was seen only once. V usage is TRBV18 and J usage is TRBJ1-1, with 7 bases matching TRBD1. Germline lookup yields CDR1 KGHSH and CDR2 LQKENI. Unmatched junction bases numbered 10, after V lost 3 bases and J lost 3 bases. CDR3 size: 16 residues. CDR3 amino acids: CASSPAAGGGDTEAFF. CDR3 nucleotide sequence: TGTGCCAGCTCACCGGCGGCAGGGGGTGGGGACACTGAAGCTTTCTTT.

The chain couples TRBV7-8 to TRBJ2-2; D is perhaps TRBD2 (6 bases). This CDR3 contains 15 residues. Trimming took 4 bases from V and 2 from J, leaving 11 bases between them. CDR1 and CDR2 (germline): SGHVS, FQNEAQ. The CDR3 loop reads CASSSGRLNTGELFF. The CDR3 region has the DNA TGTGCCAGCAGCTCCGGGAGATTAAACACCGGGGAGCTGTTTTTT.

This clone appeared once. V is TRBV9 and J is TRBJ2-7; 7 bases match TRBD1. The CDR3 runs 14 residues. J lost 0 bases, V lost 3 bases, and 3 bases had no gene match. The germline V gene has CDR1 SGDLS and CDR2 YYNGEE. Here the CDR3 reads CASSETGSSYEQYF. CDR3 in DNA: TGTGCCAGCAGCGAGACAGGGAGCTCCTACGAGCAGTACTTC.

This clone has more than one count but fewer than ten. The V call is TRBV7-8, the J call TRBJ2-7; the D is unclear. V was shortened by 1 base and J by 2 bases, with 15 bases between the two germline ends. This CDR3 comprises 16 residues. Germline CDR1 is SGHVS and CDR2 is FQNEAQ. CDR3: CASSLVGQVGTYEQYF. The CDR3 DNA follows: TGTGCCAGCAGCTTAGTAGGCCAGGTCGGAACCTACGAGCAGTACTTC.

This clone turned up a few times. The chain couples TRBV20-1 to TRBJ1-2, with D uncertain. With 0 bases removed from V and 5 bases from J, the gap between germline ends came to 4 bases. The CDR3 runs to 11 residues. Germline CDR1 DFQATT, CDR2 SNEGSKA (reference sequence). CDR3 sequence reads: CSARDNYGYTF. The CDR3 DNA reads TGCAGTGCTAGAGATAATTATGGCTACACCTTC.

The rearrangement uses TRBV18 and TRBJ1-2; TRBD1 agrees at 8 bases. Germline CDR1 KGHSH, CDR2 LQKENI. The CDR3 has 14 amino acids. Trimming took 5 bases from V and 4 from J; bases not matched to a gene: 6. The CDR3 loop is CASSTGTGLYGYTF. The CDR3 DNA sequence: TGTGCCAGCTCAACCGGGACAGGTCTCTATGGCTACACCTTC.